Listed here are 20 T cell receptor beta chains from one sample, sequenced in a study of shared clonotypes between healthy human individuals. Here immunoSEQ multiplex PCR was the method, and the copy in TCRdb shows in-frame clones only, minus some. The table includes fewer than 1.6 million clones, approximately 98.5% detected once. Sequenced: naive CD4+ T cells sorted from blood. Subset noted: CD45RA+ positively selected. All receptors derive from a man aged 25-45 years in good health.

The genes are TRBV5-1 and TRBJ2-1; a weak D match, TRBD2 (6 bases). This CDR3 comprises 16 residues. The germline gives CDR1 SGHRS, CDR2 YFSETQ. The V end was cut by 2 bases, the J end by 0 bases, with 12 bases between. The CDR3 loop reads CASSLPEGGSYNEQFF. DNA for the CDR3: TGCGCCAGCAGCTTACCGGAGGGCGGCTCCTACAATGAGCAGTTCTTC.

CDR3 region: CASSPPAQGPSQYF. CDR3 nucleotide sequence: TGTGCCAGCTCACCACCAGCACAGGGTCCTTCGCAGTATTTT. The chain has TRBV18 and TRBJ2-3; a possible D gene is TRBD1 (6 bases). Germline V gives CDR1 KGHSH, CDR2 LQKENI. V was cut by 0 bases and J by 10 bases, with 14 bases left in between. CDR3 length: 14 residues.

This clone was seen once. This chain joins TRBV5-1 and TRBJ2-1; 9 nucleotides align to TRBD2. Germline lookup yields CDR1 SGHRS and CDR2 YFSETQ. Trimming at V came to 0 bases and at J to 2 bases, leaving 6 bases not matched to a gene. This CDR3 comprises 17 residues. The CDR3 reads CASSLGGGRGAYNEQFF. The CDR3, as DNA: TGCGCCAGCAGCTTGGGTGGCGGGAGGGGCGCCTACAATGAGCAGTTCTTC.

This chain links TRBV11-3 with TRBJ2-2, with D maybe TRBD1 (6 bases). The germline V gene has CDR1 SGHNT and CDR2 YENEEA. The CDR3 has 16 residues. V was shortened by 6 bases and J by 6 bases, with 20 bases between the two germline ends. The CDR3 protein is CASSNNNPRGSGELFF. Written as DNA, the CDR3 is TGTGCCAGCAGTAATAACAACCCCAGGGGTTCCGGGGAGCTGTTTTTT.

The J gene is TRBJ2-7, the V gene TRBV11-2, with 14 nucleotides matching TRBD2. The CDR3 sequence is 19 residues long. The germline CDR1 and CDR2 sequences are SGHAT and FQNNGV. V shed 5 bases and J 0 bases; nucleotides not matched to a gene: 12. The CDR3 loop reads CASSPLKTSGRASSYEQYF. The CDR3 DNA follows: TGTGCCAGCAGCCCCCTAAAGACTAGCGGGAGGGCCAGCTCCTACGAGCAGTACTTC.

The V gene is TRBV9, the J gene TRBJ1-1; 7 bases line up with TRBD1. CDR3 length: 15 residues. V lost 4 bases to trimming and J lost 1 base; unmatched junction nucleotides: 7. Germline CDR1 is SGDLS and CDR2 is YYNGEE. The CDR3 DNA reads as TGTGCCAGCAGCTTCCGAGGGGGCGGGAACACTGAAGCTTTCTTT. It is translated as CASSFRGGGNTEAFF. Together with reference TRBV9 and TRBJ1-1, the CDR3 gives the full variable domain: DSGVTQTPKHLITATGQRVTLRCSPRSGDLSVYWYQQSLDQGLQFLIQYYNGEERAKGNILERFSAQQFPDLHSELNLSSLELGDSALYFCASSFRGGGNTEAFFGQGTRLTVV.

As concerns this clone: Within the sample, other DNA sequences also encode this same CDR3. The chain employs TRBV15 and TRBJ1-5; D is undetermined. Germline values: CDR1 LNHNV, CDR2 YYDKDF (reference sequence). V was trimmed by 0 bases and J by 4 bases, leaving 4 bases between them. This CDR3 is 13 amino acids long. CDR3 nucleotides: TGTGCCACCAGCAGAGATGGGAATCAGCCCCAGCATTTT. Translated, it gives CATSRDGNQPQHF.

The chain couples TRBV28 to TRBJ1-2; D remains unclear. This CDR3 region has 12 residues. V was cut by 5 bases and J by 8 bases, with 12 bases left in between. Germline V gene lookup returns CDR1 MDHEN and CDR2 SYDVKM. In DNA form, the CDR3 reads TGTGCCAGCAGTGAGACTAATCGGGGCTACACCTTC. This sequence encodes CASSETNRGYTF.

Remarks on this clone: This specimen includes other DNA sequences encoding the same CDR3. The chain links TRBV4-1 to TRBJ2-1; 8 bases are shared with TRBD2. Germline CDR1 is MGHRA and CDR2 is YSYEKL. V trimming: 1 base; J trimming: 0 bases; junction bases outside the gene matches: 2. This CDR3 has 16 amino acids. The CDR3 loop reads CASSQASGSSYNEQFF. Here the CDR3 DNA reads TGCGCCAGCAGCCAAGCCAGCGGGAGCTCCTACAATGAGCAGTTCTTC.

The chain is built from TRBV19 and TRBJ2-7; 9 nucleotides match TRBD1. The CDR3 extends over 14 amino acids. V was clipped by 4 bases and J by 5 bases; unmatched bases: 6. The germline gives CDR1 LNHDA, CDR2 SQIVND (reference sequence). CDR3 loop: CASSTWTGVHEQYF. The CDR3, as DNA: TGTGCCAGTAGTACTTGGACAGGGGTCCACGAGCAGTACTTC. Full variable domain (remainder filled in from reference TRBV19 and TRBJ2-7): DGGITQSPKYLFRKEGQNVTLSCEQNLNHDAMYWYRQDPGQGLRLIYYSQIVNDFQKGDIAEGYSVSREKKESFPLTVTSAQKNPTAFYLCASSTWTGVHEQYFGPGTRLTVT.

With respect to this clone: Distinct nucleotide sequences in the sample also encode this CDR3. The CDR3 spells CASSLAGGNTEAFF. CDR3 in DNA: TGTGCCAGCAGCTTAGCAGGTGGGAACACTGAAGCTTTCTTT. The rearrangement uses TRBV7-9 and TRBJ1-1, with unresolved D. Looked up from germline, CDR1 is SEHNR and CDR2 is FQNEAQ (reference sequence). Trimming left V 0 bases short and J 1 base short, with 6 bases between. There are 14 residues in the CDR3. Drawing the rest from reference TRBV7-9 and TRBJ1-1, the complete variable domain is DTGVSQNPRHKITKRGQNVTFRCDPISEHNRLYWYRQTLGQGPEFLTYFQNEAQLEKSRLLSDRFSAERPKGSFSTLEIQRTEQGDSAMYLCASSLAGGNTEAFFGQGTRLTVV.

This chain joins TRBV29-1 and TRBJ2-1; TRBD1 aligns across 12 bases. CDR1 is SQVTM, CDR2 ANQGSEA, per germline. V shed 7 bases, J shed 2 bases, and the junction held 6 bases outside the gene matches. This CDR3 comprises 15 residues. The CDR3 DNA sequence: TGCAGCGCCGGGACAGGGGGCCTCCCCTACAATGAGCAGTTCTTC. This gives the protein CSAGTGGLPYNEQFF.

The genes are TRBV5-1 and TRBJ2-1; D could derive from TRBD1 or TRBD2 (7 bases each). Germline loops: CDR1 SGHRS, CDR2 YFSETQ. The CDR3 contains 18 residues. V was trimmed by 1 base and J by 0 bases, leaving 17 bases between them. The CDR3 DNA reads TGCGCCAGCAGCTTGTCCCTCCAGGGGGGGAGCTCCTACAATGAGCAGTTCTTC. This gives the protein CASSLSLQGGSSYNEQFF.

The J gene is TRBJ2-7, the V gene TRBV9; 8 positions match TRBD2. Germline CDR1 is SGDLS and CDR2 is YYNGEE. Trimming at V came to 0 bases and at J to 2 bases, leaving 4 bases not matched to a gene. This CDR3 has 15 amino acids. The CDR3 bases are TGTGCCAGCAGCGTAGGTGTTAGCGGGGCCTACGAGCAGTACTTC. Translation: CASSVGVSGAYEQYF.

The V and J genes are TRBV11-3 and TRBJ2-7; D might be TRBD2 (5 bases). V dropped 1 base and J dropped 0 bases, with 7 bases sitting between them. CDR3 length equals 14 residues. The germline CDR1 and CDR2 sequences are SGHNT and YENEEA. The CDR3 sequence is CASSLAGDSYEQYF. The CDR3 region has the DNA TGTGCCAGCAGCTTAGCCGGGGACTCCTACGAGCAGTACTTC.

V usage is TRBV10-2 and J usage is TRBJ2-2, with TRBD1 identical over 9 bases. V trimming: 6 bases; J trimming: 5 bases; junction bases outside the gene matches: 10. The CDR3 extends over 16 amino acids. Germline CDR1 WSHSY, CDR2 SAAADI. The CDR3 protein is CASRPRTGVKTGELFF. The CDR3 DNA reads TGCGCCAGCAGGCCACGGACAGGGGTTAAGACCGGGGAGCTGTTTTTT.

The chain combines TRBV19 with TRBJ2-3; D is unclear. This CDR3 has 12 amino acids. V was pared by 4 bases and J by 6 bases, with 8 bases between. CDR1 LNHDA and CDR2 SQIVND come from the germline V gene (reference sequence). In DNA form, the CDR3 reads TGTGCCAGTAGTACCGGGTGGGATACGCAGTATTTT. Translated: CASSTGWDTQYF.

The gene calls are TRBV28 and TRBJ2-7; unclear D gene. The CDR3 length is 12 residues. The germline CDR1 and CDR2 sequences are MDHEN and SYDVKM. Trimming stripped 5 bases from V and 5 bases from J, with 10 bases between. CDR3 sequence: CASSTNPNEQYF. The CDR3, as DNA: TGTGCCAGCAGTACTAATCCGAACGAGCAGTACTTC.

The CDR3 bases are TGTGCCAGCTCACCTCTGACAGGGATAAGCCTTAACGAGCAGTACTTC. Translation: CASSPLTGISLNEQYF. The V and J genes are TRBV18 and TRBJ2-7; 7 positions agree with TRBD1. CDR3 length equals 16 residues. Germline assignment: CDR1 KGHSH and CDR2 LQKENI. The J segment lost 5 bases and the V segment lost 3 bases, leaving 13 bases of the junction unmatched.

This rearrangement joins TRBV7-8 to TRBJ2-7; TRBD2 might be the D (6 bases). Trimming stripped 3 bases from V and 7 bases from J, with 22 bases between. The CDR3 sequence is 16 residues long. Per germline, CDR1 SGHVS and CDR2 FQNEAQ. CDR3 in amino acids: CASSLAPGVTMGEQYF. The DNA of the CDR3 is TGTGCCAGCAGCTTGGCTCCGGGGGTTACGATGGGAGAGCAGTACTTC.